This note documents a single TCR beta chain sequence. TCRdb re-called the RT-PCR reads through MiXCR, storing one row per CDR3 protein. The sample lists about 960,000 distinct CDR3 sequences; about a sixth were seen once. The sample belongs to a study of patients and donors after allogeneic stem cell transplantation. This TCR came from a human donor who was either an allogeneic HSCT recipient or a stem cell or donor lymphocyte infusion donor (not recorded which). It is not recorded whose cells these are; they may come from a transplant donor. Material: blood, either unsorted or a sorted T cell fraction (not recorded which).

The CDR3: CASSLDGLARDTQYF. CDR3 nucleotide sequence: TGTGCCAGCAGCTTAGATGGACTAGCTAGAGATACGCAGTATTTT. The rearrangement joins TRBV7-2 to TRBJ2-3, with TRBD2 matching over 8 bases. The CDR3 loop spans 15 amino acids. After removal of 1 base from V and 5 bases from J, the junction contained 5 bases not matched to a gene. Germline CDR1 and CDR2: SGHTA and FQGNSA.